The 18 T cell receptor beta chains below come from one sample, sequenced in a study of a mutant IDH1 vaccine in newly diagnosed glioma. Measured with immunoSEQ multiplex PCR; TCRdb has only the in-frame clones, and not every one. The profile shows tens of thousands of clones, about 86% of them singletons. As for time point: baseline, week 1 (first vaccination visit). The treatment was: pre-vaccination baseline after standard-of-care therapy. The material was peripheral blood mononuclear cells (PBMCs), obtained from a glioma patient treated with radiotherapy, temozolomide or both. These receptors were collected from a woman aged 18-29 years with glioma. Some clones in this sample may be carry-over from other donors' samples.

V and J are TRBV4-1 and TRBJ2-1; 10 positions match TRBD1. Trimming at V came to 3 bases and at J to 3 bases, leaving 14 bases not matched to a gene. Germline assignment: CDR1 MGHRA and CDR2 YSYEKL. CDR3 length: 19 amino acids. The DNA of the CDR3 is TGCGCCAGCAGCCAGGCGACAGGGGGCCAACTCCCCTACTACAATGAGCAGTTCTTC. Its protein is CASSQATGGQLPYYNEQFF.

This clone has more than one count but fewer than ten. The chain is built from TRBV6-5 and TRBJ1-1; 8 bases are shared with TRBD1. This CDR3 has 15 residues. Germline loops: CDR1 MNHEY, CDR2 SVGAGI. Trimming took 6 bases from V and 4 from J; bases not matched to a gene: 10. CDR3 residues: CASRSWTGRVTEAFF. The CDR3 DNA reads as TGTGCCAGCAGGTCTTGGACAGGGAGGGTCACTGAAGCTTTCTTT.

The rearrangement joins TRBV5-6 to TRBJ1-1, with TRBD1 matching 7 bases. The CDR3 contains 12 residues. Germline CDR1 SGHDT, CDR2 YYEEEE. V was clipped by 4 bases and J by 11 bases; unmatched bases: 8. The CDR3 loop reads CASSLPTGRAFF. The CDR3 DNA reads TGTGCCAGCAGCCTGCCGACAGGGAGGGCTTTCTTT.

The chain combines TRBV5-1 with TRBJ2-7, with D uncertain. The CDR3 spans 11 residues. V gave up 0 bases and J gave up 6 bases, with 4 bases separating them. The V gene's germline CDR1 is SGHRS and CDR2 YFSETQ. In nucleotides, the CDR3 is TGCGCCAGCAGCTTGGAGACCGAGCAGTACTTC. Encoded protein: CASSLETEQYF.

The chain uses TRBV13 and TRBJ2-7, with no clear D. Trimming removed 1 base from V and 5 bases from J, with 6 bases in between. The CDR3 runs 12 residues. Germline lookup yields CDR1 PRHDT and CDR2 FYEKMQ (reference sequence). CDR3 coding DNA: TGTGCCAGCAGCTTAGTTCCCCACGAGCAGTACTTC. The encoded protein is CASSLVPHEQYF.

This clone was counted once. The V and J genes are TRBV2 and TRBJ2-2; D ambiguous. Trimming pared 2 bases from V and 3 bases from J, leaving 7 bases between. The CDR3 loop spans 14 amino acids. In germline, CDR1 is SNHLY, CDR2 FYNNEI. This CDR3 is CASSEQLYTGELFF. The CDR3 DNA reads TGTGCCAGCAGTGAACAGCTTTACACCGGGGAGCTGTTTTTT.

The chain joins TRBV7-2 to TRBJ2-7; D assignment may be TRBD1 or TRBD2 (5 bases each). The CDR3 has 15 amino acids. With 3 bases removed from V and 1 base from J, the gap between germline ends came to 13 bases. Looked up from germline, CDR1 is SGHTA and CDR2 is FQGNSA. The CDR3 DNA reads as TGTGCCAGCAGCTTGTCCAGGGAGCGATCCTACGAGCAGTACTTC. It codes for CASSLSRERSYEQYF.

This clone was observed once. CDR3 in amino acids: CASRGDHPSGTLDEKLFF. The CDR3 bases are TGCGCCAGCAGGGGGGACCATCCCTCAGGGACATTAGATGAAAAACTGTTTTTT. V usage is TRBV10-1 and J usage is TRBJ1-4; possibly TRBD1 for D (6 bases). The germline gives CDR1 WNHNN, CDR2 SYGVQD (reference sequence). This CDR3 contains 18 residues. V lost 6 bases to trimming and J lost 6 bases, with 26 bases between them.

The rearrangement uses TRBV7-6 and TRBJ2-5; maybe TRBD1 (6 bases). This CDR3 has 14 amino acids. The germline gives CDR1 SGHVS, CDR2 FNYEAQ. The V end was cut by 1 base, the J end by 5 bases, with 11 bases between. The CDR3 region is CASSLDQGPETQYF. In DNA, the CDR3 is TGTGCCAGCAGCTTAGACCAGGGGCCGGAGACCCAGTACTTC.

This clone was detected once. One end of the junction varies from germline; a read error may be responsible. The chain couples TRBV7-7 to TRBJ2-2, with 12 bases identical to TRBD2. Germline assignment: CDR1 SSHAT and CDR2 FNYEAQ (reference sequence). The CDR3 length is 15 residues. The CDR3 DNA is TGTGCTAGCAGCTCGACTAGCGGGAGTACCGGGGAGCTGTTTTTT. Translation gives CASSSTSGSTGELFF.

This chain links TRBV5-1 with TRBJ2-5; D tentatively reads TRBD1 or TRBD2 (5 bases each). The germline CDR1 and CDR2 sequences are SGHRS and YFSETQ. The ends were cut back, 2 bases at V and 4 bases at J, with 18 bases in the middle. CDR3 size: 16 residues. CDR3 region: CASSFGTGTQRETQYF. CDR3 in DNA: TGCGCCAGCAGCTTCGGAACCGGGACGCAGCGAGAGACCCAGTACTTC.

The chain carries TRBV5-5 and TRBJ1-2; maybe TRBD1 (5 bases). CDR1 SGHKS and CDR2 YYEKEE come from the germline V gene (reference sequence). Trimming shortened V by 0 bases and J by 4 bases, and 13 bases separated the two germline ends. The CDR3 has 15 amino acids. In DNA form, the CDR3 reads TGTGCCAGCAGCTTGGCCAACCGGGGGTCCTATGGCTACACCTTC. It yields the protein CASSLANRGSYGYTF.

The rearrangement joins TRBV27 to TRBJ1-2; 8 bases are shared with TRBD1. The junction had 12 bases not matched to a gene; V was cut back by 7 bases and J by 8 bases. The germline gives CDR1 MNHEY, CDR2 SMNVEV (reference sequence). The CDR3 totals 14 residues. CDR3 protein: CASIHLDRVEGYTF. For the CDR3, the DNA is TGTGCCAGCATCCACTTGGACAGGGTGGAGGGCTACACCTTC.

This clone was recorded only once. The V and J genes are TRBV2 and TRBJ2-7; D unresolved. The V end was cut by 10 bases, the J end by 0 bases, with 13 bases between. CDR1 is SNHLY and CDR2 is FYNNEI in the germline V gene. CDR3 length: 13 residues. The CDR3 region has the DNA TGTGCCATAAGGACGTCGAGCTCCTACGAGCAGTACTTC. Its translation: CAIRTSSSYEQYF.

This chain connects TRBV4-1 to TRBJ1-5; no reliable D call. V lost 0 bases, J lost 2 bases, and 11 bases lay in between. From germline, CDR1 is MGHRA and CDR2 YSYEKL. The CDR3 runs 16 residues. CDR3 bases: TGCGCCAGCAGCCAAGATCTGGGGTTTGGCAATCAGCCCCAGCATTTT. Protein sequence: CASSQDLGFGNQPQHF.

Written as DNA, the CDR3 is TGCGCCAGCAGCCAAGACCCGGGCACCTACAATGAGCAGTTCTTC. Translated: CASSQDPGTYNEQFF. The chain combines TRBV4-3 with TRBJ2-1; D not resolved. V lost 0 bases and J lost 2, with 8 bases in between. The CDR3 is 15 amino acids. From germline, CDR1 is LGHNA and CDR2 YSLEER.

The chain employs TRBV6-6 and TRBJ1-1, with D unresolved. Trimming removed 11 bases from V and 4 bases from J, with 11 bases in between. Germline V CDR1 and CDR2: MNHNY, SVGAGI (reference sequence). This CDR3 spans 11 amino acids. CDR3 region: CALTLGTEAFF. In nucleotides, the CDR3 is TGTGCCTTAACCCTGGGCACTGAAGCTTTCTTT.

This chain links TRBV7-3 with TRBJ2-2, with 7 bases fitting TRBD1. CDR3 length equals 14 residues. The germline CDR1 and CDR2 sequences are SGHTA and FQGTGA. The trim removed 5 bases at V and 3 bases at J, leaving 3 bases unmatched. CDR3 in amino acids: CASSPGTDTGELFF. The CDR3 DNA is TGTGCCAGCAGCCCAGGGACAGACACCGGGGAGCTGTTTTTT.